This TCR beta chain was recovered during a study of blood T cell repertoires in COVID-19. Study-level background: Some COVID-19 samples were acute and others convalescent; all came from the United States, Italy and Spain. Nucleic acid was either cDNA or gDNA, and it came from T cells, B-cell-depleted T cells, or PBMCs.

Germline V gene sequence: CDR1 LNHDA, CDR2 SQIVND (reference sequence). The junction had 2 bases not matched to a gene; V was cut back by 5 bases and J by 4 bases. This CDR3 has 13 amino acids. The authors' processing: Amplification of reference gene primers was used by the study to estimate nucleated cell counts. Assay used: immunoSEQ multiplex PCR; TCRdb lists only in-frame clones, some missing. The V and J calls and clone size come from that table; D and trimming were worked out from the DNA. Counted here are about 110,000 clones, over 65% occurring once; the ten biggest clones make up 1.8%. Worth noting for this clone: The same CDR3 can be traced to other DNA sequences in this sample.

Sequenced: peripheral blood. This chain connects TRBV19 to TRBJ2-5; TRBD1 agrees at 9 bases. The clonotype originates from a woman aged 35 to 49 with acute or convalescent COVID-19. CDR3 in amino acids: CASSPDRGETQYF. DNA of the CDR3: TGTGCCAGTAGTCCGGACAGGGGAGAGACCCAGTACTTC.